The rows below give T cell receptor beta chains drawn from one sample of a study of cytomegalovirus exposure and HLA in healthy donors. TCRdb's table, derived via immunoSEQ multiplex PCR, lists solely in-frame clones and lacks some. The sample shows under 250,000 clones, around nine tenths of them seen only once. The source material was PBMCs. The receptor source for this set is a woman between 18 and 29 years old in good health and CMV-seropositive. The CDR3 runs from the conserved cysteine through the conserved F or W.

TRBV25-1	TRBJ1-1	CASSDLGDKNTEAFF
TRBV4-1	TRBJ2-1	CASSQDLAGNYNEQFF
TRBV6-5	TRBJ1-4	CASSRDRNREKLFF
TRBV15	TRBJ1-5	CATSRWTGGGQPQHF
TRBV5-1	TRBJ2-3	CASSGAGTLFTDTQYF
TRBV18	TRBJ2-5	CASSPAGGPYLGTQYF
TRBV28	TRBJ2-7	CASSVLRLAEAYEQYF
TRBV6-5	TRBJ1-4	CASSYMGQREKLFF
TRBV28	TRBJ2-6	CASSLRTGVPGANVLTF
TRBV5-1	TRBJ2-3	CASSPDDRFDVADTQYF
TRBV28	TRBJ2-7	CASRASGNIRYEQYF
TRBV7-9	TRBJ1-2	CASSSGQEIGYTF
TRBV5-4	TRBJ2-5	CASSLGDSQETQYF
TRBV6-1	TRBJ2-7	CASSEPGYEQYF
TRBV6-1	TRBJ1-1	CASSDVGGLLLRKLSF
TRBV19	TRBJ1-4	CASSIDRWAEKLFF
TRBV9	TRBJ2-1	CASSPGGGSYNEQFF
TRBV6-5	TRBJ2-4	CASSRDRGRENIQYF
TRBV28	TRBJ1-1	CASSLAWGGNTEAFF
TRBV4-1	TRBJ1-5	CASSQGDRVEPQHF
TRBV4-1	TRBJ1-1	CASSQPPGMSDTEAFF
TRBV4-2	TRBJ1-1	CASSLDPAGGSTEAFF
TRBV4-2	TRBJ2-7	CASSQDNSRTYEQYF
TRBV29-1	TRBJ2-7	CSVEDATEFSYEQYF
TRBV13	TRBJ1-5	CASSYSGDQPQHF
TRBV7-9	TRBJ2-5	CASSSQGGETQYF
TRBV5-1	TRBJ2-7	CASSHGQIGSEQYF
TRBV9	TRBJ2-1	CASSVEGTSGRAGYEQFF
TRBV7-2	TRBJ2-1	CASSWGLVDEQFF
TRBV5-1	TRBJ2-5	CASSFGEKSETQYF
TRBV6-5	TRBJ2-1	CASSYSSNEQFF
TRBV28	TRBJ1-1	CASLQVNTEAFF
TRBV7-2	TRBJ2-5	CASSLGLAGGFQYF
TRBV12-5	TRBJ2-1	CASGDLRLAGGREQFF
TRBV28	TRBJ2-2	CASSLQPRGTGELFF
TRBV9	TRBJ2-7	CASSVAVSAYEQYF